These 20 T cell receptor beta chains share one sample of origin, sequenced in a study of blood T cell repertoires in COVID-19. The assay was immunoSEQ multiplex PCR, and TCRdb's table has in-frame clones only and misses some. The sample holds about 240,000 clones; around four fifths are singletons and the top ten take about 2%. Sample: peripheral blood. The receptors shown here come from a man under 40 who had recovered from COVID-19.

The chain is built from TRBV6-5 and TRBJ1-6; D not resolved. The V end was cut by 0 bases, the J end by 9 bases, with 6 bases between. Germline loops: CDR1 MNHEY, CDR2 SVGAGI. The CDR3 contains 13 residues. The CDR3, as DNA: TGTGCCAGCAGTTACTCGCTAGGTTCACCCCTCCACTTT. The encoded protein is CASSYSLGSPLHF.

The chain employs TRBV19 and TRBJ1-1, with D tentatively TRBD1 (5 bases). CDR3 length: 13 residues. Germline V gene data show CDR1 as LNHDA and CDR2 as SQIVND (reference sequence). The germline V and J ends were trimmed by 3 bases and 3 bases, with 8 bases remaining between them. The CDR3 protein is CASSIQGDTEAFF. Here the CDR3 DNA reads TGTGCCAGTAGTATCCAGGGTGACACTGAAGCTTTCTTT.

The rearrangement uses TRBV28 and TRBJ1-4, with D possibly being TRBD1 (6 bases). Germline CDR1 and CDR2: MDHEN and SYDVKM. V lost 4 bases and J 0 bases, leaving 15 bases between the germline ends. The CDR3 is made up of 17 amino acids. The CDR3: CASSSTGQSATNEKLFF. Here the CDR3 DNA reads TGTGCCAGCAGTTCGACCGGACAGTCCGCAACTAATGAAAAACTGTTTTTT.

J is TRBJ2-1 and V is TRBV12-3 or TRBV12-4; no reliable D call. The CDR3 extends over 12 amino acids. V lost 7 bases, J lost 9 bases, and 13 bases lay in between. The CDR3 DNA reads TGTGCCAGCAATTCATTACCCGGTGAGCAGTTCTTC. Translating it yields CASNSLPGEQFF.

This clone was counted only a few times. The rearrangement uses TRBV7-9 and TRBJ2-2; perhaps TRBD1 as D (5 bases). The ends were cut back, 5 bases at V and 6 bases at J, with 16 bases in the middle. The CDR3 runs 15 residues. Germline loops: CDR1 SEHNR, CDR2 FQNEAQ (reference sequence). CDR3 amino acids: CASSPTVAAAGELFF. As DNA, the CDR3 is TGTGCCAGCAGCCCGACAGTCGCGGCGGCCGGGGAGCTGTTTTTT.

The chain recombines TRBV27 with TRBJ2-1, with TRBD2 as a possible D gene (7 bases). CDR3 size: 19 residues. The V gene lost 8 bases and the J gene lost 0 bases, with 26 bases spanning the gap. CDR1 is MNHEY, CDR2 SMNVEV, per germline (reference sequence). CDR3 protein: CASLGGAEGLLSSYNEQFF. CDR3 DNA sequence: TGTGCCAGCCTGGGGGGGGCGGAGGGGTTGTTAAGCTCCTACAATGAGCAGTTCTTC.

V and J are TRBV6-5 and TRBJ2-7, with D perhaps TRBD1 (5 bases). This CDR3 is built from 13 residues. The V gene lost 6 bases and the J gene lost 0 bases, with 9 bases spanning the gap. Germline assignment: CDR1 MNHEY and CDR2 SVGAGI. Here the CDR3 DNA reads TGTGCCAGCAGCAAGACAGTCTCCTACGAGCAGTACTTC. Translating it yields CASSKTVSYEQYF.

The gene calls are TRBV9 and TRBJ2-1; 15 positions agree with TRBD2. Looked up from germline, CDR1 is SGDLS and CDR2 is YYNGEE. The CDR3 has 15 amino acids. Unmatched junction bases numbered 6, after V lost 4 bases and J lost 10 bases. CDR3 residues: CASSLRTSGGAEQFF. The DNA of the CDR3 is TGTGCCAGCAGCCTCAGGACTAGCGGGGGGGCCGAGCAGTTCTTC.

V and J are TRBV3-1 (or the pseudogene TRBV3-2) and TRBJ1-6, with TRBD1 matching over 12 bases. V lost 0 bases, J lost 10 bases, and 1 base stayed unmatched. There are 15 residues in the CDR3. Germline values: CDR1 LGHDT, CDR2 YNNKEL (reference sequence). In DNA, the CDR3 is TGTGCCAGCAGCCAAGACGGGACAGGGGGCTCACCCCTCCACTTT. It codes for CASSQDGTGGSPLHF.

For the CDR3, the DNA is TGTGCCAGCAGCTTAGGGGTAGCGGGGGTGGACAATGAGCAGTTCTTC. It specifies CASSLGVAGVDNEQFF. The chain couples TRBV7-3 to TRBJ2-1; 9 nucleotides agree with TRBD2. The CDR3 covers 16 residues. V lost 2 bases, J lost 5 bases, and 7 bases stayed unmatched. Germline V lookup: CDR1 SGHTA, CDR2 FQGTGA.

V and J are TRBV27 and TRBJ2-3, with 8 bases fitting TRBD1. The V gene's germline CDR1 is MNHEY and CDR2 SMNVEV (reference sequence). The ends lost 5 bases at V and 6 bases at J; junction bases unmatched: 4. The CDR3 has 13 residues. CDR3 residues: CASSPDRGDTQYF. The CDR3 coding sequence is TGTGCCAGCAGTCCTGACAGGGGTGATACGCAGTATTTT.

The J gene is TRBJ1-2, the V gene TRBV7-9, with 7 bases aligning to TRBD1. The V gene end was trimmed by 1 base and the J gene end by 11 bases; junction bases not matched to a gene: 13. The germline gives CDR1 SEHNR, CDR2 FQNEAQ (reference sequence). CDR3 length: 15 amino acids. The CDR3: CASSLDGAGGVRYTF. DNA of the CDR3: TGTGCCAGCAGCTTAGATGGGGCAGGGGGTGTGAGATACACCTTC.

A few counts support this clone. This chain uses TRBV28 with TRBJ1-2, with D unresolved. V lost 6 bases and J 5 bases, leaving 10 bases between the germline ends. CDR3 length: 12 amino acids. Germline V gene sequence: CDR1 MDHEN, CDR2 SYDVKM. The CDR3 DNA sequence: TGTGCCAGCAGCCCTCTCGAGTATGGCTACACCTTC. Translation gives CASSPLEYGYTF.

The rearrangement uses TRBV15 and TRBJ2-2; 8 nucleotides align to TRBD2. After removal of 8 bases from V and 0 bases from J, the junction contained 8 bases not matched to a gene. Germline V gene lookup returns CDR1 LNHNV and CDR2 YYDKDF (reference sequence). CDR3 length equals 16 residues. The CDR3 bases are TGTGCCACCCGGAAGCGGGGGAATGCGAACACCGGGGAGCTGTTTTTT. As protein: CATRKRGNANTGELFF.

This rearrangement joins TRBV28 to TRBJ1-1; the D is unclear. Trimming cost V 4 bases and J 6 bases, with 18 bases left between them. This CDR3 has 15 residues. Germline-derived CDR1 and CDR2 are MDHEN and SYDVKM. CDR3 amino acids: CASSSLSVGLPEAFF. The CDR3 DNA reads as TGTGCCAGCAGTTCCCTTAGCGTGGGGTTACCTGAAGCTTTCTTT.

This clone has more than one count but fewer than ten. The genes are TRBV7-3 and TRBJ2-1, with D unclear. Per germline, CDR1 SGHTA and CDR2 FQGTGA. CDR3 length: 15 amino acids. V was cut by 1 base and J by 0 bases, with 7 bases left in between. The CDR3 nucleotides read TGTGCCAGCAGCTTAAGATCCAGCTCCTACAATGAGCAGTTCTTC. This gives the protein CASSLRSSSYNEQFF.

V usage is TRBV6-4 and J usage is TRBJ2-3; 12 bases agree with TRBD2. Germline CDR1 reads MRHNA; CDR2 reads SNTAGT. The trim removed 5 bases at V and 0 bases at J, leaving 3 bases unmatched. The CDR3 contains 16 residues. CDR3 bases: TGTGCCAGCAGTACTAGCGGGGGGAAGAGCACAGATACGCAGTATTTT. Amino acids: CASSTSGGKSTDTQYF.

J is TRBJ2-1 and V is TRBV7-7; D may be TRBD2 (5 bases). The CDR3 runs to 13 residues. The germline V gene encodes CDR1 SSHAT and CDR2 FNYEAQ (reference sequence). V lost 1 base to trimming and J lost 9 bases, with 10 bases between them. CDR3 region: CASSLGYGVEQFF. In nucleotides, the CDR3 is TGTGCCAGCAGCTTAGGGTACGGGGTTGAGCAGTTCTTC.

The V call is TRBV15, the J call TRBJ2-2; tentative D call: TRBD1 (5 bases). The CDR3 length is 15 residues. Trimming left V 4 bases short and J 1 base short, with 10 bases between. Germline V lookup: CDR1 LNHNV, CDR2 YYDKDF (reference sequence). CDR3 sequence: CATSIVDRNTGELFF. CDR3 coding DNA: TGTGCCACCAGCATTGTTGACAGGAACACCGGGGAGCTGTTTTTT.

This rearrangement joins TRBV5-6 to TRBJ1-1; 8 bases match TRBD1. CDR1 and CDR2 from the germline V gene are SGHDT and YYEEEE. CDR3 size: 15 residues. V shed 4 bases and J 1 base; nucleotides not matched to a gene: 6. The CDR3 is CASSRTGLENTEAFF. CDR3 DNA sequence: TGTGCCAGCAGCCGGACAGGGTTAGAGAACACTGAAGCTTTCTTT.